One sample yielded the 15 T cell receptor beta chains listed below, sequenced in a study of Graves' ophthalmopathy and Graves' hyperthyroidism. RNA transcripts were the source from which TCR beta CDR3 regions were amplified. HTBI primers primed a first-round RT-PCR, and a second-round multiplex PCR followed. TCRdb re-called the multiplex PCR reads with MiXCR, one entry per CDR3 protein. The sample shows approximately 500,000 distinct CDR3 sequences, 13% to 15% of them seen only once. Source material: blood. These receptors were obtained from a woman aged 30 to 39 with Graves' ophthalmopathy.

This clonotype was detected ten times or more. The chain recombines TRBV6-4 with TRBJ2-7; 8 nucleotides agree with TRBD2. This CDR3 comprises 17 residues. After removal of 2 bases from V and 1 base from J, the junction contained 10 bases not matched to a gene. Germline loops: CDR1 MRHNA, CDR2 SNTAGT. The CDR3 bases are TGTGCCAGCAGTGACCAGTACGGGAGGGGTCCATCCTACGAGCAGTACTTC. As protein: CASSDQYGRGPSYEQYF.

This clonotype has at least ten counts. Sequence at one end of the junction differs from germline and may be a read error. The chain joins TRBV7-7 to TRBJ2-5; perhaps TRBD2 as D (6 bases). The germline gives CDR1 SSHAT, CDR2 FNYEAQ (reference sequence). This CDR3 has 13 residues. The CDR3 region is CASSWREQETQYF. CDR3 nucleotides: TGTGCTAGCAGCTGGAGGGAGCAAGAGACCCAGTACTTC.

The table lists this clonotype with many counts. At one of its ends the junction is not consistent with the germline gene, which may arise from a read error. The chain carries TRBV28 and TRBJ1-5, with a tentative D call TRBD1 (6 bases). Germline values: CDR1 MDHEN, CDR2 SYDVKM. This CDR3 region has 16 residues. CDR3: CASSLRGGHQNRPQHF. DNA for the CDR3: TGTGCCAGCAGTTTGAGGGGGGGTCATCAGAATCGGCCCCAGCATTTT.

The chain employs TRBV12-3 or TRBV12-4 and TRBJ2-7; 10 nucleotides agree with TRBD2. This CDR3 region has 15 residues. V dropped 5 bases and J dropped 3; count of bases not matched to a gene: 7. The CDR3 region has the DNA TGTGCCAGCAGTGTTACATCTAGCGGGAGCTACGAGCAGTACTTC. This gives the protein CASSVTSSGSYEQYF.

This clonotype came up many times. The chain uses TRBV11-3 and TRBJ2-2; 9 bases map to TRBD2. CDR1 is SGHNT, CDR2 YENEEA, per germline. V lost 7 bases, J lost 3 bases, and 18 bases stayed unmatched. The CDR3 spans 19 residues. CDR3 residues: CASNKGAVSGGTYTGELFF. For the CDR3, the DNA is TGTGCCAGCAACAAGGGGGCTGTAAGCGGGGGGACCTACACCGGGGAGCTGTTTTTT.

This clonotype came up many times. CDR3 DNA sequence: TGTGCCAGCAGTCTACCGGGACAGGAGTTCATGAACACTGAAGCTTTCTTT. As protein: CASSLPGQEFMNTEAFF. The V and J genes are TRBV28 and TRBJ1-1; 8 bases are a match to TRBD1. Germline values: CDR1 MDHEN, CDR2 SYDVKM. The CDR3 loop spans 17 amino acids. Unmatched junction bases numbered 11, after V lost 5 bases and J lost 0 bases. Drawing the rest from reference TRBV28 and TRBJ1-1, the complete variable domain is DVKVTQSSRYLVKRTGEKVFLECVQDMDHENMFWYRQDPGLGLRLIYFSYDVKMKEKGDIPEGYSVSREKKERFSLILESASTNQTSMYLCASSLPGQEFMNTEAFFGQGTRLTVV.

This clonotype has ten or more counts. The chain's CDR3 is CASGYGYTEAFF. DNA for the CDR3: TGTGCTAGTGGTTACGGGTACACTGAAGCTTTCTTT. The chain links TRBV12-5 to TRBJ1-1, with D unresolved. Per the germline V gene, CDR1 is LGHNT and CDR2 is FRNRAP. V gave up 4 bases and J gave up 3 bases, with 6 bases separating them. The CDR3 runs 12 residues.

This clonotype was counted many times. This chain connects TRBV12-3 or TRBV12-4 to TRBJ1-2; 7 bases are a match to TRBD1. CDR3 length equals 14 residues. Losses at the gene ends were 6 bases for V and 8 bases for J; bases not matched to a gene: 12. CDR3 sequence: CASSGQAATGGYTF. For the CDR3, the DNA is TGTGCCAGCAGCGGACAGGCCGCAACGGGCGGCTACACCTTC.

This clonotype was counted ten times or more. The DNA for the CDR3 is TGTGCCAGTAGTGTCCAGGTGTGGGACACTGAAGCTTTCTTT. Residues: CASSVQVWDTEAFF. The V and J genes are TRBV19 and TRBJ1-1, with D unresolved. Per germline, CDR1 LNHDA and CDR2 SQIVND (reference sequence). The CDR3 is 14 residues long. Trimming removed 5 bases at V and 3 bases at J, with 13 bases between.

This clonotype came up many times. The chain's CDR3 is CASLQGEDYEQYF. The CDR3 DNA sequence: TGCGCCAGTCTACAGGGAGAGGACTACGAGCAGTACTTC. This rearrangement joins TRBV10-1 to TRBJ2-7; a weak D match, TRBD1 (6 bases). The CDR3 has 13 residues. Germline V lookup: CDR1 WNHNN, CDR2 SYGVQD (reference sequence). The germline V and J ends were trimmed by 9 bases and 3 bases, with 15 bases remaining between them.

This rearrangement joins TRBV5-5 to TRBJ1-6; D gene uncertain. V lost 4 bases and J lost 0, with 17 bases in between. Germline V lookup: CDR1 SGHKS, CDR2 YYEKEE (reference sequence). The CDR3 totals 18 residues. CDR3 bases: TGTGCCAGCAGCCCACCGGCGGACGGGAGCTCCTATAATTCACCCCTCCACTTT. It translates to CASSPPADGSSYNSPLHF. The full variable domain, with the rest looked up from reference TRBV5-5 and TRBJ1-6, is DAGVTQSPTHLIKTRGQQVTLRCSPISGHKSVSWYQQVLGQGPQFIFQYYEKEERGRGNFPDRFSARQFPNYSSELNVNALLLGDSALYLCASSPPADGSSYNSPLHFGNGTRLTVT.

The sample holds many counts of this clonotype. The chain uses TRBV27 and TRBJ1-6; D may be TRBD1 (5 bases). Trimming removed 3 bases from V and 4 bases from J, with 7 bases in between. Germline values: CDR1 MNHEY, CDR2 SMNVEV (reference sequence). The CDR3 runs to 14 residues. CDR3 DNA: TGTGCCAGCAGTTTCGGGGGTTATAATTCACCCCTCCACTTT. Encoded protein: CASSFGGYNSPLHF.

There are many counts of this clonotype. This chain joins TRBV28 and TRBJ1-1; D not certain. V lost 7 bases, J lost 3 bases, and 12 bases lay in between. Germline assignment: CDR1 MDHEN and CDR2 SYDVKM. This CDR3 spans 13 amino acids. CDR3 DNA sequence: TGTGCCAGCACCCGCGTGAGCCACACTGAAGCTTTCTTT. Amino acids: CASTRVSHTEAFF.

This chain links TRBV4-1 with TRBJ1-1; D might be TRBD1 (5 bases). The CDR3 is made up of 16 amino acids. CDR1 MGHRA and CDR2 YSYEKL come from the germline V gene. V was cut by 0 bases and J by 11 bases, with 22 bases left in between. The CDR3 loop reads CASSQDSGGDPIKAFF. CDR3 in DNA: TGCGCCAGCAGCCAAGATAGCGGAGGGGACCCTATTAAGGCTTTCTTT.

Many counts were recorded for this clonotype. The V and J genes are TRBV6-1 and TRBJ1-1; D possibly corresponds to TRBD1 (6 bases). CDR1 and CDR2 (germline): MNHNS, SASEGT. V was clipped by 7 bases and J by 2 bases, with 11 bases between them. CDR3 length: 13 residues. CDR3 loop: CASKRTANTEAFF. CDR3 nucleotides: TGTGCCAGCAAAAGGACAGCTAACACTGAAGCTTTCTTT.